This TCR beta chain appears in the sequencing data of a study of shared clonotypes between healthy human individuals. Using immunoSEQ multiplex PCR, the repertoire was profiled, and TCRdb retains in-frame clones only, with some absent. Of hundreds of thousands of clones listed, 97% are singletons. The junction had 6 bases not matched to a gene; V was cut back by 5 bases and J by 3 bases. Germline V gene sequence: CDR1 SGHVS, CDR2 FQNEAQ. The CDR3 runs to 15 residues. Sequencing was done on a sample of naive CD4+ T cells sorted from blood. Described subset: CD45RA+ positively selected. This chain uses TRBV7-8 with TRBJ1-5, with 8 bases that match TRBD1. The clonotype comes from a woman in her 30s in good health. The CDR3 spells CASSQGQGLNQPQHF. The DNA for the CDR3 is TGTGCCAGCAGCCAAGGACAGGGCCTCAATCAGCCCCAGCATTTT.